Each of the 22 T cell receptor beta chains below was sequenced from the same sample in a study of blood T cell repertoires in COVID-19. The data were produced by immunoSEQ multiplex PCR, yet TCRdb's version contains in-frame clones alone and is incomplete. The sample has about 75,000 clones; 60% to 85% are singletons. Material: peripheral blood. Receptors originate from a woman at least 80 years old with active or convalescent COVID-19.

This chain joins TRBV6-2 or TRBV6-3 and TRBJ2-1; tentatively, D is TRBD1 (6 bases). The germline V gene encodes CDR1 MNHEY and CDR2 SVGEGT. This CDR3 comprises 12 residues. V shed 6 bases and J shed 4 bases, with 7 bases lying between them. The CDR3 protein is CASSRGYNEQFF. CDR3 in DNA: TGTGCCAGCAGCAGGGGATACAATGAGCAGTTCTTC.

The chain links TRBV19 to TRBJ2-1, with 7 bases matching TRBD1. V shed 1 base and J 3 bases; nucleotides not matched to a gene: 6. The germline CDR1 and CDR2 sequences are LNHDA and SQIVND (reference sequence). The length of the CDR3 is 16 residues. CDR3 residues: CASSIVGQRFYNEQFF. CDR3 nucleotides: TGTGCCAGTAGTATAGTGGGACAGAGATTCTACAATGAGCAGTTCTTC.

The rearrangement joins TRBV6-6 to TRBJ2-4, with D unresolved. Germline V gene lookup returns CDR1 MNHNY and CDR2 SVGAGI (reference sequence). The CDR3 sequence is 16 residues long. Between the trimmed V and J ends, which lost 2 bases and 0 bases, there was a span of 11 bases. CDR3 sequence (DNA): TGTGCCAGCAGTTACCCCGCGTCATTAGCCAAAAACATTCAGTACTTC. Translating it yields CASSYPASLAKNIQYF.

The gene calls are TRBV7-3 and TRBJ2-2, with 8 nucleotides matching TRBD2. The ends lost 7 bases at V and 6 bases at J; junction bases unmatched: 7. This CDR3 has 14 amino acids. In germline, CDR1 is SGHTA, CDR2 FQGTGA. CDR3 in DNA: TGTGCCAGCAAGAGGCTAGCGGGCTCCGGGGAGCTGTTTTTT. Its translation: CASKRLAGSGELFF. Together with reference TRBV7-3 and TRBJ2-2, the CDR3 gives the full variable domain: GAGVSQTPSNKVTEKGKYVELRCDPISGHTALYWYRQSLGQGPEFLIYFQGTGAADDSGLPNDRFFAVRPEGSVSTLKIQRTERGDSAVYLCASKRLAGSGELFFGEGSRLTVL.

Of note for this clone: Other DNA sequences within the sample encode an identical CDR3. CDR3 in DNA: TGTGCCAGTAGTATAGACAGAAGCACAGATACGCAGTATTTT. It specifies CASSIDRSTDTQYF. V is TRBV19 and J is TRBJ2-3; D is uncertain. The CDR3 covers 14 residues. V lost 0 bases and J 0 bases, leaving 4 bases between the germline ends. Germline-derived CDR1 and CDR2 are LNHDA and SQIVND (reference sequence).

The chain combines TRBV10-3 with TRBJ2-7; perhaps TRBD1 as D (5 bases). Trimming took 3 bases from V and 5 from J, leaving 17 bases between them. Germline loops: CDR1 ENHRY, CDR2 SYGVKD. This CDR3 contains 15 residues. DNA for the CDR3: TGTGCCATCAGTGACAGGCCAGGGAAGGGCGACGAGCAGTACTTC. Translating it yields CAISDRPGKGDEQYF.

V is TRBV28 and J is TRBJ2-7; TRBD1 aligns across 8 bases. There are 15 residues in the CDR3. Germline values: CDR1 MDHEN, CDR2 SYDVKM. V was pared by 5 bases and J by 7 bases, with 13 bases of the junction left unmatched. CDR3 DNA sequence: TGTGCCAGCAGTCCCTCCGGGACAGGTGGGCAAGAGCAGTACTTC. Translated: CASSPSGTGGQEQYF.

The chain has TRBV19 and TRBJ2-7; 10 bases are a match to TRBD1. Germline V gives CDR1 LNHDA, CDR2 SQIVND (reference sequence). Losses at the gene ends were 9 bases for V and 0 bases for J; bases not matched to a gene: 14. CDR3 size: 17 residues. CDR3 loop: CARAPDRGIFLSYEQYF. The CDR3, as DNA: TGTGCCAGAGCGCCGGACAGGGGGATCTTCCTCTCCTACGAGCAGTACTTC.

This sequence joins TRBV5-1 and TRBJ2-1; D uncertain. Trimming shortened V by 3 bases and J by 9 bases, and 7 bases separated the two germline ends. Germline V lookup: CDR1 SGHRS, CDR2 YFSETQ. This CDR3 has 11 amino acids. The CDR3 is CASSSSPEQFF. CDR3 nucleotide sequence: TGCGCCAGCAGCTCCTCCCCTGAGCAGTTCTTC.

This clone was observed a few times. V is TRBV10-3 and J is TRBJ2-6; D call uncertain. CDR1 is ENHRY, CDR2 SYGVKD, per germline. CDR3 length: 20 residues. Trimming left V 1 base short and J 0 bases short, with 19 bases between. The chain's CDR3 is CAISELGPPTQSSGANVLTF. DNA for the CDR3: TGTGCCATCAGTGAGTTAGGTCCCCCGACACAGAGCTCTGGGGCCAACGTCCTGACTTTC.

This chain uses TRBV3-1 (or the pseudogene TRBV3-2) with TRBJ1-4; 10 nucleotides line up with TRBD1. There are 16 residues in the CDR3. Losses at the gene ends were 4 bases for V and 8 bases for J; bases not matched to a gene: 10. From germline, CDR1 is LGHDT and CDR2 YNNKEL (reference sequence). The CDR3 bases are TGTGCCAGCAGCCCTTCGGCGGGACAGGGGTGGGAAAAACTGTTTTTT. This translates into CASSPSAGQGWEKLFF.

This clone was seen once. The chain couples TRBV2 to TRBJ1-2; 8 positions agree with TRBD1. Germline V gives CDR1 SNHLY, CDR2 FYNNEI. The V and J ends lost 7 bases and 1 base, in that order; junction bases with no gene match: 5. The CDR3 is 14 residues long. CDR3 amino acids: CASIQGGNNYGYTF. The CDR3 region has the DNA TGTGCCAGCATACAGGGGGGGAATAACTATGGCTACACCTTC.

The chain uses TRBV6-2 or TRBV6-3 and TRBJ1-5; 7 nucleotides align to TRBD1. Germline loops: CDR1 MNHEY, CDR2 SVGEGT. This CDR3 has 16 residues. V lost 2 bases to trimming and J lost 0 bases; unmatched junction nucleotides: 4. The DNA of the CDR3 is TGTGCCAGCAGTTACGGCAGGGGGTTTAGCAATCAGCCCCAGCATTTT. Protein: CASSYGRGFSNQPQHF.

The chain couples TRBV4-2 to TRBJ2-2; TRBD1 agrees at 9 bases. J gave up 6 bases and V 3 bases, and 2 bases lay outside the gene matches. The V gene's germline CDR1 is LGHNA and CDR2 YNFKEQ. The CDR3 spans 14 residues. CDR3 DNA: TGTGCCAGCAGCCATCGGGACAGGGCCGGGGAGCTGTTTTTT. This gives the protein CASSHRDRAGELFF.

The chain uses TRBV7-8 and TRBJ2-2; the match to TRBD2 covers 12 bases. The CDR3 runs to 14 residues. V lost 4 bases and J lost 6; bases outside the gene matches: 0. Germline CDR1 is SGHVS and CDR2 is FQNEAQ. As DNA, the CDR3 is TGTGCCAGCAGCTCTAGCGGGAGGGCCGGGGAGCTGTTTTTT. Amino acids: CASSSSGRAGELFF.

There are a few counts of this clone. V usage is TRBV7-2 and J usage is TRBJ2-1, with 8 nucleotides matching TRBD2. CDR3 length equals 16 residues. The ends lost 1 base at V and 6 bases at J; junction bases unmatched: 8. Germline V CDR1 and CDR2: SGHTA, FQGNSA. Here the CDR3 DNA reads TGTGCCAGCAGCTTAGATTACCAGCGGGGGATCAATGAGCAGTTCTTC. Translated, it gives CASSLDYQRGINEQFF.

The chain is built from TRBV28 and TRBJ2-7, with TRBD1 identical over 8 bases. With 6 bases clipped from V and 2 bases from J, the junction kept 0 bases outside the gene matches. Germline CDR1 MDHEN, CDR2 SYDVKM. CDR3 length equals 12 residues. Here the CDR3 reads CASRTGAYEQYF. The DNA for the CDR3 is TGTGCCAGCAGGACAGGGGCCTACGAGCAGTACTTC.

This chain uses TRBV19 with TRBJ1-5, with D perhaps matching TRBD1 (6 bases). CDR1 and CDR2 from the germline V gene are LNHDA and SQIVND (reference sequence). Trimming took 8 bases from V and 5 from J, leaving 10 bases between them. This CDR3 contains 12 residues. CDR3 sequence (DNA): TGTGCCAGTCGGACAGCCCATCAGCCCCAGCATTTT. It encodes CASRTAHQPQHF. Looking up the rest from reference TRBV19 and TRBJ1-5 gives the full variable domain: DGGITQSPKYLFRKEGQNVTLSCEQNLNHDAMYWYRQDPGQGLRLIYYSQIVNDFQKGDIAEGYSVSREKKESFPLTVTSAQKNPTAFYLCASRTAHQPQHFGDGTRLSIL.

J is TRBJ1-1 and V is TRBV6-6; tentative D call: TRBD1 (6 bases). This CDR3 has 14 residues. Germline CDR1 reads MNHNY; CDR2 reads SVGAGI (reference sequence). V shed 6 bases and J shed 4 bases, with 15 bases lying between them. The CDR3 is CASSPGQPFTEAFF. CDR3 in DNA: TGTGCCAGCAGCCCCGGACAGCCGTTCACTGAAGCTTTCTTT.

The V and J genes are TRBV6-2 or TRBV6-3 and TRBJ2-4; TRBD1 agrees at 7 bases. This CDR3 has 17 residues. V lost 2 bases and J lost 1; bases outside the gene matches: 8. CDR1 is MNHEY and CDR2 is SVGEGT in the germline V gene. The CDR3 spells CASSYRQGMSAKNIQYF. The DNA for the CDR3 is TGTGCCAGCAGTTACAGACAGGGAATGTCGGCCAAAAACATTCAGTACTTC.

The chain recombines TRBV6-2 or TRBV6-3 with TRBJ2-7; 9 nucleotides line up with TRBD1. The CDR3 spans 14 residues. V dropped 8 bases and J dropped 7; count of bases not matched to a gene: 12. In germline, CDR1 is MNHEY, CDR2 SVGEGT. The CDR3, as DNA: TGTGCCAGCGGCCTGAAGGGACAGGGCGGGGAGCAGTACTTC. It translates to CASGLKGQGGEQYF.

This chain uses TRBV11-2 with TRBJ1-1; D is ambiguous. CDR3 length: 15 amino acids. CDR1 and CDR2 (germline): SGHAT, FQNNGV. V lost 4 bases, J lost 5 bases, and 17 bases lay in between. In DNA, the CDR3 is TGTGCCAGCAGCTGGGCTACTTTTGGGCGAACTGAAGCTTTCTTT. Residues: CASSWATFGRTEAFF.